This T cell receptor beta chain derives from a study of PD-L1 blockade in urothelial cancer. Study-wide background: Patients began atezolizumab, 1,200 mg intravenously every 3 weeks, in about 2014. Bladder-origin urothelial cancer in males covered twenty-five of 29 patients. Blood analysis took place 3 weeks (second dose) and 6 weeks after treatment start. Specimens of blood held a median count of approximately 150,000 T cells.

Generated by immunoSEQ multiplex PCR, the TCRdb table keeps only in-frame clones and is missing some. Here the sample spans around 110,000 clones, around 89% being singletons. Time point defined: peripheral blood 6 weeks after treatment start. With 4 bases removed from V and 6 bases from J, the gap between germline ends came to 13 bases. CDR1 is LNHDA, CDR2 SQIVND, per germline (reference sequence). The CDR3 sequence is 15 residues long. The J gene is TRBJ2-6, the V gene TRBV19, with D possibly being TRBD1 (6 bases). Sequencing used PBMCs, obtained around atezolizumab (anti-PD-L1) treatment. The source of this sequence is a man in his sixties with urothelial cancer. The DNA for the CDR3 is TGTGCCAGTAGTACCTCAGGGGATTCGGCCAACGTCCTGACTTTC. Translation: CASSTSGDSANVLTF.